This is a list of T cell receptor beta chains from one sample in a study of blood T cell repertoires in COVID-19. Profiled with immunoSEQ multiplex PCR; TCRdb holds only in-frame clones, not every one. Of approximately 98,000 clones listed, about 85% are singletons. The sequenced material came from peripheral blood. Receptor source: an elderly woman with acute or convalescent COVID-19. Each CDR3 is given with its conserved first and last residue. Fields, in order: J gene, V gene, clone size, D gene, CDR3 protein, CDR3 DNA. A D gene is named only where the DNA matches it firmly. The size field is filled for only some rows; it gives once, few, many or a size class.

>TRBJ1-2|TRBV6-6|.|TRBD1
CASSYSTGDGYTF
TGTGCCAGCAGTTACTCGACAGGGGATGGCTACACCTTC
>TRBJ1-1|TRBV30|.|.
CAWSVIRDTEAFF
TGTGCCTGGAGTGTTATCAGGGACACTGAAGCTTTCTTT
>TRBJ2-7|TRBV5-1|many|TRBD1
CASSVDGQGIHEQYF
TGCGCCAGCAGCGTAGACGGACAGGGTATACACGAGCAGTACTTC
>TRBJ1-2|TRBV3-1/TRBV3-2|.|TRBD1
CASSPRQGADGYTF
TGTGCCAGCAGCCCCAGACAGGGGGCGGATGGCTACACCTTC
>TRBJ1-1|TRBV2|.|.
CASIQSSALNTEAFF
TGTGCCAGCATACAGTCATCGGCTTTGAACACTGAAGCTTTCTTT
>TRBJ2-1|TRBV5-1|.|TRBD1
CASSRGQGTVDEQFF
TGCGCCAGCAGCAGAGGACAGGGGACAGTCGATGAGCAGTTCTTC
>TRBJ1-2|TRBV28|.|TRBD1
CATVTGGALGYTF
TGTGCCACCGTGACAGGGGGCGCCTTGGGCTACACCTTC
>TRBJ2-3|TRBV5-5|.|TRBD2
CASSPLAGGPLIDTQYF
TGTGCCAGCAGCCCACTAGCGGGGGGGCCTTTGATAGATACGCAGTATTTT
>TRBJ2-3|TRBV20-1|.|TRBD2
CSASRPAGGPDTQYF
TGCAGTGCTAGTCGTCCAGCGGGGGGGCCAGATACGCAGTATTTT
>TRBJ2-1|TRBV2|once|TRBD2
CASSFSGGAAGEQFF
TGTGCCAGCAGTTTTAGCGGGGGGGCCGCTGGAGAGCAGTTCTTC
>TRBJ2-3|TRBV18|.|.
CASSPPGAVDTQYF
TGTGCCAGCTCACCACCGGGGGCCGTAGATACGCAGTATTTT
>TRBJ1-1|TRBV6-2/TRBV6-3|few|.
CASSGRGRTGEAFF
TGTGCCAGCAGTGGCAGGGGACGAACTGGGGAAGCTTTCTTT
>TRBJ1-1|TRBV6-5|.|.
CASSYSEGFTEAFF
TGTGCCAGCAGTTACTCGGAGGGTTTCACTGAAGCTTTCTTT
>TRBJ1-2|TRBV7-8|.|.
CASGEPYGYTF
TGTGCCAGCGGGGAGCCCTATGGCTACACCTTC
>TRBJ1-5|TRBV2|.|.
CASSAGLNQPQHF
TGTGCCAGCAGTGCGGGACTGAATCAGCCCCAGCATTTT
>TRBJ1-4|TRBV28|.|.
CASSTGGLNEKLFF
TGTGCCAGCAGTACAGGAGGGCTTAATGAAAAACTGTTTTTT
>TRBJ1-2|TRBV28|.|.
CASSPLEGWNYGYTF
TGTGCCAGCAGCCCCCTCGAGGGTTGGAACTATGGCTACACCTTC